These 14 T cell receptor beta chains share one sample of origin, sequenced in a study of neoadjuvant anti-PD-1 for oral cavity cancer. As to time point: after neoadjuvant nivolumab, at surgical resection. TCRdb's table, derived via immunoSEQ multiplex PCR, lists solely in-frame clones and lacks some. The data show approximately 68,000 clones, less than 90% seen once. The material was PBMCs, obtained after nivolumab (anti-PD-1) treatment. These receptors came from a person aged 35 to 85 with oral cavity squamous cell carcinoma.

The V call is TRBV6-5, the J call TRBJ1-5; tentative D call: TRBD1 (6 bases). V lost 5 bases and J 7 bases, leaving 15 bases between the germline ends. Germline V gene lookup returns CDR1 MNHEY and CDR2 SVGAGI. CDR3 length: 14 amino acids. CDR3 nucleotides: TGTGCCAGCAGTCGATCAGGGGTGCGGCAGCCCCAGCATTTT. Amino acids: CASSRSGVRQPQHF.

The J gene is TRBJ2-7, the V gene TRBV5-6; 8 bases line up with TRBD1. The V gene's germline CDR1 is SGHDT and CDR2 YYEEEE. J was trimmed by 4 bases and V by 1 base; bases with no gene match: 4. This CDR3 region has 14 residues. The CDR3 here is CASSLWTGLYEQYF. CDR3 sequence (DNA): TGTGCCAGCAGCTTGTGGACAGGGTTGTACGAGCAGTACTTC.

The chain combines TRBV11-2 with TRBJ1-6; D is possibly TRBD1 (6 bases). CDR1 and CDR2 (germline): SGHAT, FQNNGV. V lost 2 bases and J lost 9, with 17 bases in between. This CDR3 spans 16 amino acids. The CDR3 here is CASSLPSDSLGSPLHF. The CDR3 bases are TGTGCCAGCAGCTTACCGTCGGACAGTCTCGGTTCACCCCTCCACTTT.

The chain uses TRBV7-3 and TRBJ2-5; 8 nucleotides align to TRBD1. Losses at the gene ends were 5 bases for V and 10 bases for J; bases not matched to a gene: 12. CDR3 length equals 14 residues. Germline V gives CDR1 SGHTA, CDR2 FQGTGA. CDR3 in amino acids: CASSPTGGLIDQYF. In DNA, the CDR3 is TGTGCCAGCAGCCCTACAGGGGGGCTGATCGACCAGTACTTC.

This sequence joins TRBV19 and TRBJ1-5; unclear D gene. The CDR3 extends over 12 amino acids. Deletions cut 7 bases from V and 3 bases from J, with 7 bases between. Germline V gene lookup returns CDR1 LNHDA and CDR2 SQIVND (reference sequence). The CDR3 nucleotides read TGTGCCAGTAAGGAGTTCAATCAGCCCCAGCATTTT. This codes for CASKEFNQPQHF.

The chain is built from TRBV30 and TRBJ1-6; 12 bases map to TRBD1. The germline V gene has CDR1 GTSNPN and CDR2 SVGIG (reference sequence). This CDR3 has 14 amino acids. J was trimmed by 10 bases and V by 6 bases; bases with no gene match: 7. CDR3 in DNA: TGTGCCTGTCCGGGACAGGGGGCTAGGTCACCCCTCCACTTT. It encodes CACPGQGARSPLHF.

The J gene is TRBJ2-1, the V gene TRBV27; TRBD2 matches 10 bases. CDR3 length equals 19 residues. The germline gives CDR1 MNHEY, CDR2 SMNVEV (reference sequence). Trimming at V came to 4 bases and at J to 3 bases, leaving 15 bases not matched to a gene. This CDR3 is CASSYLLAGFQDFYNEQFF. CDR3 in DNA: TGTGCCAGCAGTTACCTACTAGCGGGATTCCAAGATTTCTACAATGAGCAGTTCTTC.

The chain has TRBV30 and TRBJ2-7, with D maybe TRBD1 (6 bases). V lost 3 bases, J lost 4 bases, and 19 bases lay in between. The CDR3 spans 15 residues. Germline V gene data show CDR1 as GTSNPN and CDR2 as SVGIG (reference sequence). This CDR3 reads CAWSQQDSLRYEQYF. Written as DNA, the CDR3 is TGTGCCTGGAGCCAGCAGGACAGTTTAAGATACGAGCAGTACTTC. The whole variable domain, filled in from reference TRBV30 and TRBJ2-7, reads SQTIHQWPATLVQPVGSPLSLECTVEGTSNPNLYWYRQAAGRGLQLLFYSVGIGQISSEVPQNLSASRPQDRQFILSSKKLLLSDSGFYLCAWSQQDSLRYEQYFGPGTRLTVT.

This clone was seen only once. V is TRBV7-9 and J is TRBJ2-5; no clear D gene. The CDR3 consists of 14 residues. V lost 1 base, J lost 2 bases, and 8 bases lay in between. The germline V gene encodes CDR1 SEHNR and CDR2 FQNEAQ (reference sequence). Here the CDR3 DNA reads TGTGCCAGCAGCTTAGAGGGCTTGCAAGAGACCCAGTACTTC. This encodes CASSLEGLQETQYF.

This chain uses TRBV5-1 with TRBJ1-3; a weak D match, TRBD1 (6 bases). Trimming shortened V by 2 bases and J by 0 bases, and 9 bases separated the two germline ends. The CDR3 spans 15 residues. The germline V gene has CDR1 SGHRS and CDR2 YFSETQ. In DNA form, the CDR3 reads TGCGCCAGCAGCTTCGGGGGCCTCTCTGGAAACACCATATATTTT. Encoded protein: CASSFGGLSGNTIYF.

The genes are TRBV2 and TRBJ2-2; D is ambiguous. This CDR3 has 14 residues. V was cut by 7 bases and J by 4 bases, with 13 bases left in between. CDR1 SNHLY and CDR2 FYNNEI come from the germline V gene. The CDR3 here is CASKPLQSTGELFF. The CDR3 nucleotides read TGTGCCAGCAAGCCTTTACAGAGCACCGGGGAGCTGTTTTTT.

CDR3 bases: TGTGCCAGCGACTTATCCGCTGAAGCTTTCTTT. Protein: CASDLSAEAFF. J is TRBJ1-1 and V is TRBV2, with D hard to call. The CDR3 consists of 11 residues. Trimming stripped 8 bases from V and 6 bases from J, with 10 bases between. Germline CDR1 reads SNHLY; CDR2 reads FYNNEI.

This clone was observed a handful of times. The chain links TRBV28 to TRBJ1-5; TRBD1 might be the D (5 bases). The CDR3 loop spans 15 amino acids. V gave up 7 bases and J gave up 3 bases, with 16 bases separating them. CDR1 is MDHEN, CDR2 SYDVKM, per germline. This CDR3 is CASKFQGGDNQPQHF. The CDR3 DNA is TGTGCCAGCAAGTTTCAGGGAGGGGACAATCAGCCCCAGCATTTT.

The chain is built from TRBV7-8 and TRBJ2-1, with D maybe TRBD2 (5 bases). Trimming removed 3 bases from V and 9 bases from J, with 18 bases in between. Germline-derived CDR1 and CDR2 are SGHVS and FQNEAQ. The CDR3 covers 15 residues. CDR3 bases: TGTGCCAGCAGCTTTGGGTATCGGCTAGGGAGTGAGCAGTTCTTC. Translation gives CASSFGYRLGSEQFF.